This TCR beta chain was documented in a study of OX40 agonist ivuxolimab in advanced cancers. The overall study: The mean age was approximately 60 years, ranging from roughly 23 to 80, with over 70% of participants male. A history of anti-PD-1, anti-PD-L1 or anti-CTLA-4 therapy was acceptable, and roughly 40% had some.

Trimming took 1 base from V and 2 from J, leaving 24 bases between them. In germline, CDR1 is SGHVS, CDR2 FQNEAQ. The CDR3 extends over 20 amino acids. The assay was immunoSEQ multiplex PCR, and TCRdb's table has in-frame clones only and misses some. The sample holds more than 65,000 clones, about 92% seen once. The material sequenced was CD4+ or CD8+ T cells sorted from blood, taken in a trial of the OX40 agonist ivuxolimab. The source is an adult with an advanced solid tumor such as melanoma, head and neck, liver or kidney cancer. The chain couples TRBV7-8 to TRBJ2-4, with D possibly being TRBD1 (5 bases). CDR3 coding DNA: TGTGCCAGCAGCTTAGGGGGTGGCCAGGGTAGTGGCACCTCCAAAAACATTCAGTACTTC. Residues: CASSLGGGQGSGTSKNIQYF.